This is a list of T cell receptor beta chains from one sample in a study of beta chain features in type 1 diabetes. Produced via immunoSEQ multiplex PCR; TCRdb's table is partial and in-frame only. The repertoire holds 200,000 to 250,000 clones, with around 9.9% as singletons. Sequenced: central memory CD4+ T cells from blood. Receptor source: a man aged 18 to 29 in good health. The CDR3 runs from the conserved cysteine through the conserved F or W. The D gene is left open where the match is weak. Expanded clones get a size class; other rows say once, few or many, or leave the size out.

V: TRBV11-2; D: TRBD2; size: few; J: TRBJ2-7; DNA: TGTGCCAGCAGATCCATTAGGACTAGCGGGAGGGCCGAGCAGTACTTC; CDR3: CASRSIRTSGRAEQYF
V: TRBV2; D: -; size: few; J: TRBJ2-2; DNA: TGTGCCAGCAGTGAATTGGCCCGGGCCGGGGAGCTGTTTTTT; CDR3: CASSELARAGELFF
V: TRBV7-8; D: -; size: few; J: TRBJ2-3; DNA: TGTGCCAGCAGCTGGAAAAGCACAGATACGCAGTATTTT; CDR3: CASSWKSTDTQYF
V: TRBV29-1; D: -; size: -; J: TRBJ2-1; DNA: TGCAGCGTCCCCGATTACGGGAAACCACGTGACAATGAGCAGTTCTTC; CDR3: CSVPDYGKPRDNEQFF
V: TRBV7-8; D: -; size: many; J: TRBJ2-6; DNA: TGTGCCAGCAGCTTGTCAGGGGGGATCTCTGGGGCCAACGTCCTGACTTTC; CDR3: CASSLSGGISGANVLTF
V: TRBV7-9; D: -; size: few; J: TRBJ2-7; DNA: TGTGCCAGCAGCCGGACAGATTACGAGCAGTACTTC; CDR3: CASSRTDYEQYF
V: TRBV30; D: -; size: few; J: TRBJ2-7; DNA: TGTGCCTGGAGTCCGATCTTCTACGAGCAGTACTTC; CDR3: CAWSPIFYEQYF
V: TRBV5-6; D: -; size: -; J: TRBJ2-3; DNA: TGTGCCAGCAGCTCTGCAGATACGCAGTATTTT; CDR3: CASSSADTQYF
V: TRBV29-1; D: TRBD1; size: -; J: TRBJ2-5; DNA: TGCAGCGCTGGGGCCCCGGGACAGACCAGCGTGACCCAGTACTTC; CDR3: CSAGAPGQTSVTQYF
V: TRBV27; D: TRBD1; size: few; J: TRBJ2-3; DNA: TGTGCCAGCAGTTGGAGCAATGACAGGGGCACGCAGTATTTT; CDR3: CASSWSNDRGTQYF
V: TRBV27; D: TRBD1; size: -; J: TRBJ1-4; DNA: TGTGCCAGCAGGACTACAGGGGGAGGTTTTAATGAAAAACTGTTTTTT; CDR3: CASRTTGGGFNEKLFF
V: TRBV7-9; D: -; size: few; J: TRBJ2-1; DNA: TGTGCCAGCAGCCCGGGGGAATACAATGAGCAGTTCTTC; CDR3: CASSPGEYNEQFF
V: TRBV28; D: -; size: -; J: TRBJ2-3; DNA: TGTGCCAGCAGCCCAGTTGGCAGTTACACAGATACGCAGTATTTT; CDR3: CASSPVGSYTDTQYF
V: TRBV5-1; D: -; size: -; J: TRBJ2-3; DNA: TGCGCCAGCAGCTCTGACGGCACAGATACGCAGTATTTT; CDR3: CASSSDGTDTQYF
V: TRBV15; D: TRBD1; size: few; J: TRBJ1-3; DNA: TGTGCCACCAGCAGAGACAAGGACAGGGCTGGAAACACCATATATTTT; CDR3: CATSRDKDRAGNTIYF
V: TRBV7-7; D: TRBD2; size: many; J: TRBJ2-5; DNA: TGTGCCAGCAGCCCTTGGGAGGGGATGGTGACCCAGTACTTC; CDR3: CASSPWEGMVTQYF
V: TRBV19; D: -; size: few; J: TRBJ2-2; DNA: TGTGCCAGTAGTCCCGGGACGGGCAACACCGGGGAGCTGTTTTTT; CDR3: CASSPGTGNTGELFF
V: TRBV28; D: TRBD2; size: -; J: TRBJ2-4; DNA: TGTGCCAGCAGTGTAAGCTCCGGGACTAGCGGGAGTGCAGCCAAAAACATTCAGTACTTC; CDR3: CASSVSSGTSGSAAKNIQYF
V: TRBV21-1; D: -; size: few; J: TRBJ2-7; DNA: TGTGCCAGCAGCAAAGCGCGGAGGGGGCAGTACTTC; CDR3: CASSKARRGQYF
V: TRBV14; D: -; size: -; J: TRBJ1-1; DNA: TGTGCCAGCAGCCAACTTATGAACACTGAAGCTTTCTTT; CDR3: CASSQLMNTEAFF
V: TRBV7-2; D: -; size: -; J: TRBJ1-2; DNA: TGTGCCAGCAGCTCACTCTTGGGGTTTTCAAACTATGGCTACACCTTC; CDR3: CASSSLLGFSNYGYTF
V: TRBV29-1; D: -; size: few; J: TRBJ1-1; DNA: TGCAGCGTTGCGACGAGGAACACTGAAGCTTTCTTT; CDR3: CSVATRNTEAFF
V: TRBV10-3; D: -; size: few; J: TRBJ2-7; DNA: TGTGCCACCTCAGTTAATGACTGGCAGCCAGGGTACTTC; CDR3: CATSVNDWQPGYF
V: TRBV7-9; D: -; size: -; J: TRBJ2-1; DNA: TGTGCCAGCAGACAAATATCTGGCAATGAGCAGTTCTTC; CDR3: CASRQISGNEQFF
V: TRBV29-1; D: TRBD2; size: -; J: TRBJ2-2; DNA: TGCAGCGTTGATACTAGCGGGAACATGGCCGGGGAGCTGTTTTTT; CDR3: CSVDTSGNMAGELFF